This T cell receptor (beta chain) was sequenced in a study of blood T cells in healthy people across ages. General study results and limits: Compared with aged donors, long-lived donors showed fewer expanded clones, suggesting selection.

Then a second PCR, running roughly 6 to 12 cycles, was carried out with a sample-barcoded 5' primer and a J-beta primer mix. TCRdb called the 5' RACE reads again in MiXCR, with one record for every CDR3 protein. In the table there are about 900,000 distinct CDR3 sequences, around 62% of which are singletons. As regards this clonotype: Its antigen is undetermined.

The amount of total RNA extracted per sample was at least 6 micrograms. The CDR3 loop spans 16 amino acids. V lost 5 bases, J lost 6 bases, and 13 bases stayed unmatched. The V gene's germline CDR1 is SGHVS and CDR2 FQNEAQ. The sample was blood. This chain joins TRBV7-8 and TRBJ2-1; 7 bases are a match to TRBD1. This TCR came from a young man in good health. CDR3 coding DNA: TGTGCCAGCAGCCCCCGTACAGGGGATGCGAGCAATGAGCAGTTCTTC. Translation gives CASSPRTGDASNEQFF.